This T cell receptor beta chain was found in a study of spatial heterogeneity in lung cancer. At the level of the study: Among detected sequences, beta-chain ones consistently exceeded alpha-chain ones in number.

Findings of the study overall: The appearance of ubiquitous expanded tumor TCRs in blood was greater at resection than follow-up.

From the 5' RACE reads, TCRdb called clonotypes with MiXCR, one entry per CDR3 protein. The sample holds some 8,900 distinct CDR3 sequences; 4% to 5% are singletons and the top ten take over 25%. The time point denotes: sample taken at primary tumor resection. The sequenced material consisted of unsorted whole RNA from tumor, nontumor lung or frozen PBMC. 72 TRACERx patients with early, untreated non-small cell lung cancer donated samples. V dropped 0 bases and J dropped 5 bases, with 14 bases sitting between them. CDR1 and CDR2 (germline): DFQATT, SNEGSKA (reference sequence). This CDR3 has 14 amino acids. The table lists this clonotype with many counts. The antigen is not known. This beta chain was picked up by a library intended for alpha chains and is off target, so its count carries little meaning.

Here the sequenced sample was PBMCs, taken at surgery. The chain recombines TRBV20-1 with TRBJ2-7, with D perhaps matching TRBD1 (5 bases). This clonotype was sampled from a male donor with early-stage non-small cell lung cancer. DNA of the CDR3: TGCAGTGCTAGAGACCCTAAAAGGGGCGACGAGCAGTACGTC. Its translation: CSARDPKRGDEQYV.